Only a few counts were recorded for the clone carrying this T cell receptor (beta chain). The data are from a study of T cells in Graves' hyperthyroidism and ophthalmopathy. What was amplified from RNA transcripts were TCR beta CDR3 regions. HTBI primers were the set used in a first-round RT-PCR of the TCR CDR3. TCRdb used MiXCR to reprocess the multiplex PCR reads, holding one entry per CDR3 protein. The sample lists just under 750,000 distinct CDR3 sequences, about a third occurring once. The authors deemed Graves' hyperthyroidism stable absent ophthalmopathy progression within 18 months. This receptor was taken from a woman in her thirties or forties with Graves' hyperthyroidism. The sequenced sample consisted of blood.

The CDR3: CASSLKPRGYVYGYTF. The CDR3 DNA follows: TGTGCCAGCAGTTTAAAGCCCCGGGGTTACGTCTATGGCTACACCTTC. The chain is built from TRBV27 and TRBJ1-2; no firm D call. Trimming removed 2 bases at V and 4 bases at J, with 17 bases between. CDR3 length: 16 residues. The germline CDR1 and CDR2 sequences are MNHEY and SMNVEV (reference sequence).